Below are 23 T cell receptor beta chains sequenced from a single sample in a study of OX40 agonist ivuxolimab in advanced cancers. Preparation of the library involved the immunoSEQ multiplex PCR assay. TCRdb carries this immuneACCESS record with in-frame sequences only. Its versions omit some clonotypes, under half of them owing to an unresolved V gene in the studies checked, with the rest unexplained. The sample yields approximately 38,000 clones; approximately 83% were counted once. The top ten constitute 20% to 25% of the sample. This specimen was CD4+ or CD8+ T cells sorted from blood, taken in a trial of the OX40 agonist ivuxolimab. All receptors derive from an adult with an advanced solid tumor such as melanoma, head and neck, liver or kidney cancer.

The V call is TRBV4-1, the J call TRBJ1-5; possibly TRBD1 for D (5 bases). Germline values: CDR1 MGHRA, CDR2 YSYEKL. The V and J ends lost 1 base and 2 bases respectively, with 12 bases between them. CDR3 length: 16 residues. The CDR3, as DNA: TGCGCCAGCAGCCAAGTGCAGGGAGATGGCAATCAGCCCCAGCATTTT. This translates into CASSQVQGDGNQPQHF.

J is TRBJ2-1 and V is TRBV5-6; 12 bases are a match to TRBD2. V shed 4 bases, J shed 3 bases, and the junction held 2 bases outside the gene matches. This CDR3 comprises 15 residues. The V gene's germline CDR1 is SGHDT and CDR2 YYEEEE. The CDR3 region is CASSLAGGNYNEQFF. DNA for the CDR3: TGTGCCAGCAGCCTAGCGGGGGGGAACTACAATGAGCAGTTCTTC.

The J gene is TRBJ2-2, the V gene TRBV27; 10 bases fit TRBD2. The CDR3 totals 15 residues. The V and J ends lost 3 bases and 7 bases, in that order; junction bases with no gene match: 5. Germline V gene data show CDR1 as MNHEY and CDR2 as SMNVEV (reference sequence). CDR3 sequence: CASSFRLAGVGELFF. In DNA form, the CDR3 reads TGTGCCAGCAGTTTTAGGCTAGCGGGAGTCGGGGAGCTGTTTTTT.

The chain recombines TRBV5-1 with TRBJ2-3; perhaps TRBD1 as D (6 bases). Trimming cost V 4 bases and J 0 bases, with 15 bases left between them. The CDR3 is 16 amino acids. The germline V gene has CDR1 SGHRS and CDR2 YFSETQ. The CDR3 loop reads CASSAWVGHSTDTQYF. The DNA for the CDR3 is TGCGCCAGCAGCGCTTGGGTGGGACACAGCACAGATACGCAGTATTTT.

This clone was detected a few times. The V call is TRBV2, the J call TRBJ2-3; TRBD2 agrees at 12 bases. Germline V gene lookup returns CDR1 SNHLY and CDR2 FYNNEI. J lost 2 bases, V lost 6 bases, and 12 bases had no gene match. CDR3 size: 18 residues. CDR3 in DNA: TGTGCCAGCAGCGGAACCTCCGGGACTAGCGGGTCCACAGATACGCAGTATTTT. Its translation is CASSGTSGTSGSTDTQYF.

CDR3 nucleotide sequence: TGTGCCAGCAGCTTGACGGACACAGGGGGGGAGCAGTACTTC. Its translation is CASSLTDTGGEQYF. The chain links TRBV11-2 to TRBJ2-7; 8 bases map to TRBD1. The V gene's germline CDR1 is SGHAT and CDR2 FQNNGV. This CDR3 contains 14 residues. Unmatched junction bases numbered 8, after V lost 3 bases and J lost 7 bases.

Regarding this clone: In the same sample, other DNA sequences code for this CDR3. The chain uses TRBV7-3 and TRBJ2-3; 7 bases agree with TRBD2. The germline CDR1 and CDR2 sequences are SGHTA and FQGTGA. The CDR3 spans 15 residues. The ends lost 0 bases at V and 3 bases at J; junction bases unmatched: 3. CDR3 nucleotides: TGTGCCAGCAGCTTAACGGCGGGAGAAACAGATACGCAGTATTTT. Encoded protein: CASSLTAGETDTQYF.

V gene TRBV19 combines with J gene TRBJ2-1; TRBD1 or TRBD2 may be the D gene (5 bases each). Germline V gives CDR1 LNHDA, CDR2 SQIVND (reference sequence). V was clipped by 10 bases and J by 7 bases, with 11 bases between them. The CDR3 length is 11 residues. Here the CDR3 reads CATGEGNEQFF. The CDR3 bases are TGTGCCACCGGAGAGGGGAATGAGCAGTTCTTC.

This chain connects TRBV14 to TRBJ1-2, with D unclear. V was trimmed by 4 bases and J by 4 bases, leaving 10 bases between them. Per the germline V gene, CDR1 is SGHDN and CDR2 is FVKESK. This CDR3 has 13 residues. CDR3 protein: CASSPPTVYGYTF. In nucleotides, the CDR3 is TGTGCCAGCAGCCCCCCCACAGTCTATGGCTACACCTTC.

The chain links TRBV5-4 to TRBJ2-2, with 9 bases fitting TRBD1. This CDR3 spans 16 amino acids. Trimming took 4 bases from V and 7 from J; bases not matched to a gene: 11. Per germline, CDR1 SGHNT and CDR2 YYREEE (reference sequence). As DNA, the CDR3 is TGTGCCAGCAGCGAGACGGACAGGGGAGCGATCGGGGAGCTGTTTTTT. It is translated as CASSETDRGAIGELFF.

This chain connects TRBV5-5 to TRBJ2-1, with 8 bases matching TRBD2. With V trimmed by 4 bases and J by 7 bases, 10 bases remained unmatched. The CDR3 is made up of 15 amino acids. CDR1 and CDR2 (germline): SGHKS, YYEKEE (reference sequence). The CDR3 sequence: CASSPGLDDWNEQFF. DNA of the CDR3: TGTGCCAGCAGCCCGGGACTAGACGACTGGAATGAGCAGTTCTTC.

The chain recombines TRBV27 with TRBJ2-2, with D perhaps given as TRBD1 or TRBD2 (5 bases each). The germline V and J ends were trimmed by 4 bases and 1 base, with 10 bases remaining between them. CDR1 and CDR2 from the germline V gene are MNHEY and SMNVEV (reference sequence). The CDR3 runs 15 residues. CDR3 coding DNA: TGTGCCAGCAGTTCATATGGGGGGAACACCGGGGAGCTGTTTTTT. Translated, it gives CASSSYGGNTGELFF.

The chain uses TRBV18 and TRBJ2-7; D possibly matches TRBD1 or TRBD2 (7 bases each). This CDR3 contains 15 residues. Trimming removed 5 bases from V and 2 bases from J, with 16 bases in between. Germline CDR1 is KGHSH and CDR2 is LQKENI. For the CDR3, the DNA is TGTGCCAGCTCAAGCGGGACAGTCGAAACCTACGAGCAGTACTTC. This encodes CASSSGTVETYEQYF.

This clone was recorded once. This rearrangement joins TRBV2 to TRBJ1-1, with 8 bases matching TRBD1. CDR1 SNHLY and CDR2 FYNNEI come from the germline V gene. This CDR3 is 14 amino acids long. Trimming at V came to 4 bases and at J to 5 bases, leaving 6 bases not matched to a gene. CDR3 loop: CASSARGLETEAFF. In nucleotides, the CDR3 is TGTGCCAGCAGTGCCAGGGGGCTGGAGACTGAAGCTTTCTTT.

The V and J genes are TRBV28 and TRBJ2-7; D might be TRBD1 (5 bases). The length of the CDR3 is 13 residues. Germline V gene data show CDR1 as MDHEN and CDR2 as SYDVKM. Trimming took 3 bases from V and 7 from J, leaving 13 bases between them. As DNA, the CDR3 is TGTGCCAGCAGTTTCGACAGCGCTCGGGAGCAGTACTTC. This gives the protein CASSFDSAREQYF.

The chain joins TRBV19 to TRBJ2-1; TRBD2 is a possible D gene (6 bases). Germline V gene data show CDR1 as LNHDA and CDR2 as SQIVND (reference sequence). The CDR3 runs 12 residues. V lost 6 bases, J lost 9 bases, and 12 bases lay in between. In DNA, the CDR3 is TGTGCCAGTAGCCCAGGGAGGATTGAGCAGTTCTTC. Amino acid sequence: CASSPGRIEQFF. The variable domain in full, with the rest retrieved from reference TRBV19 and TRBJ2-1, is DGGITQSPKYLFRKEGQNVTLSCEQNLNHDAMYWYRQDPGQGLRLIYYSQIVNDFQKGDIAEGYSVSREKKESFPLTVTSAQKNPTAFYLCASSPGRIEQFFGPGTRLTVL.

CDR3 amino acids: CASSLASWSSYEQYF. CDR3 DNA: TGTGCCAGCAGCTTAGCTAGCTGGAGCTCCTACGAGCAGTACTTC. The chain couples TRBV7-9 to TRBJ2-7; D is unclear. This CDR3 spans 15 amino acids. Germline V lookup: CDR1 SEHNR, CDR2 FQNEAQ (reference sequence). Trimming stripped 0 bases from V and 0 bases from J, with 9 bases between.

The chain recombines TRBV10-1 with TRBJ2-7; unclear D gene. The V gene lost 3 bases and the J gene lost 3 bases, with 6 bases spanning the gap. There are 12 residues in the CDR3. Germline V gene sequence: CDR1 WNHNN, CDR2 SYGVQD (reference sequence). CDR3 nucleotides: TGCGCCAGCAGTGAAGCTAGCTACGAGCAGTACTTC. It translates to CASSEASYEQYF.

This rearrangement joins TRBV28 to TRBJ1-5; 8 bases agree with TRBD1. Unmatched junction bases numbered 7, after V lost 7 bases and J lost 5 bases. CDR1 is MDHEN, CDR2 SYDVKM, per germline. CDR3 length equals 14 residues. The CDR3 is CASTDRGAYQPQHF. Here the CDR3 DNA reads TGTGCCAGCACCGACAGGGGCGCTTATCAGCCCCAGCATTTT.

The chain carries TRBV19 and TRBJ1-2; tentative D call: TRBD1 (5 bases). CDR1 is LNHDA and CDR2 is SQIVND in the germline V gene (reference sequence). Trimming shortened V by 7 bases and J by 13 bases, and 19 bases separated the two germline ends. The CDR3 covers 12 residues. DNA of the CDR3: TGTGCCAGTACCCCCGGGACCGATACCTGCACCTTC. As protein: CASTPGTDTCTF.

This clone was counted a single time. V is TRBV19 and J is TRBJ1-4, with D perhaps TRBD1 (6 bases). Trimming removed 9 bases from V and 3 bases from J, with 26 bases in between. Germline CDR1 reads LNHDA; CDR2 reads SQIVND (reference sequence). This CDR3 has 18 residues. This chain's CDR3 is CARLPGGTGSRSNEKLFF. The DNA of the CDR3 is TGTGCCAGACTTCCGGGGGGCACAGGGAGTCGGTCTAATGAAAAACTGTTTTTT.

The V gene is TRBV7-3, the J gene TRBJ2-5; either TRBD1 or TRBD2 may supply D (5 bases each). The V gene's germline CDR1 is SGHTA and CDR2 FQGTGA. V gave up 2 bases and J gave up 3 bases, with 7 bases separating them. This CDR3 has 13 amino acids. The CDR3 here is CASSLWDEETQYF. As DNA, the CDR3 is TGTGCCAGCAGCTTATGGGACGAAGAGACCCAGTACTTC.

The V gene is TRBV27, the J gene TRBJ2-7; 7 positions match TRBD1. Germline trimming cut 1 base from V and 2 bases from J; bases unmatched to any gene: 2. This CDR3 is built from 14 residues. The germline V gene has CDR1 MNHEY and CDR2 SMNVEV (reference sequence). This CDR3 reads CASSLWGTAYEQYF. The CDR3 DNA reads TGTGCCAGCAGTTTATGGGGGACAGCCTACGAGCAGTACTTC.